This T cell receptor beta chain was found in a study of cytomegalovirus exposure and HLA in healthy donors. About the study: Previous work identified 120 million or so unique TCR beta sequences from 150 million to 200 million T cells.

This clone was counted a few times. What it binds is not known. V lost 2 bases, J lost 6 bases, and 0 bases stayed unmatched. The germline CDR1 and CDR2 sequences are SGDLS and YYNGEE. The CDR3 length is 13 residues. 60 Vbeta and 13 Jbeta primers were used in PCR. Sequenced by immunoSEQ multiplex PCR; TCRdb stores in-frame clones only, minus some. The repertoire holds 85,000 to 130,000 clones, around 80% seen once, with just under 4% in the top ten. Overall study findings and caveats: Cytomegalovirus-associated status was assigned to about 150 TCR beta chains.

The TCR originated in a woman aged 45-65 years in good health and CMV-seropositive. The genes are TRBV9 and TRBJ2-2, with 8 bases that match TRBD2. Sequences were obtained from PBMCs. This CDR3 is CASSVGGAGELFF. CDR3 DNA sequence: TGTGCCAGCAGCGTCGGGGGGGCCGGGGAGCTGTTTTTT.